This T cell receptor beta chain stems from a study of blood T cells in healthy people across ages. The CDR3 extends over 15 amino acids. Germline-derived CDR1 and CDR2 are SQVTM and ANQGSEA. Trimming pared 6 bases from V and 4 bases from J, leaving 22 bases between. A second PCR of roughly 7 to 11 cycles used a sample-barcoded 5' primer and a J-beta primer mix. TCRdb reprocessed the 5' RACE reads with MiXCR, giving one entry per CDR3 protein. The data contain roughly 1,700,000 distinct CDR3 sequences, roughly 27% of them singletons. The study's findings and limits: Strong correlation linked observed beta diversity and percent naive T cells.

Notes on this clonotype: Antigen specificity is unknown.

The sequenced sample consisted of blood. The chain is built from TRBV29-1 and TRBJ2-7; perhaps TRBD1 as D (5 bases). This sequence originates from a woman in her 30s in good health. CDR3: CSVTTDSENPYEQYF. The CDR3 coding sequence is TGCAGCGTCACGACAGACTCGGAAAACCCTTACGAGCAGTACTTC.